This paragraph covers one TCR beta chain sequence. Its antigen is unidentified. These data originate in a study of T cell repertoires in cytomegalovirus infection. General observations from the study: The ex vivo response showed dominance by HLA-C-restricted CMV-specific TCR beta clonotypes.

Deletions cut 4 bases from V and 3 bases from J, with 12 bases between. CDR1 LGHNA and CDR2 YNFKEQ come from the germline V gene. The CDR3 spans 14 residues. Each CDR3 protein gets one entry after TCRdb re-called the reads with MiXCR. The table lists around 450,000 distinct CDR3 sequences, approximately 31% of them singletons. This chain uses TRBV4-2 with TRBJ1-1; a weak D match, TRBD1 (5 bases). This receptor was obtained from a human donor in good health (CMV status not recorded). Some clones in this sample may be carry-over from other donors' samples. Material: PBMCs. CDR3 in DNA: TGTGCCAGCAGCCTCACTTCGGGGGACACTGAAGCTTTCTTT. Encoded protein: CASSLTSGDTEAFF.